This T cell receptor (beta chain) was documented in a study of blood T cells in healthy people across ages. Findings and caveats of the study: Diversity of TCR beta correlated strongly with naive T cell percentage. Long-lived donors carried more naive CD4+ cells and greater diversity than aged donors.

Details on this clonotype: The antigen remains unidentified.

A sample-barcoded 5' primer and a J-beta primer mix were used in a second PCR of about 7 to 12 cycles. TCRdb processed the 5' RACE reads anew with MiXCR; each CDR3 protein has one entry. The sample carries 700,000 or so distinct CDR3 sequences, over 40% recorded once. V shed 0 bases and J shed 3 bases, with 12 bases lying between them. The CDR3 extends over 14 amino acids. Germline V lookup: CDR1 GTSNPN, CDR2 SVGIG (reference sequence). Researchers report isolating at least 6.5 million PBMCs per sample. This TCR derives from an elderly man in good health. This rearrangement joins TRBV30 to TRBJ2-7; TRBD1 might be the D (5 bases). Source material: blood. CDR3 loop: CAWSVQASGYEQYF. DNA of the CDR3: TGTGCCTGGAGTGTACAGGCCTCCGGCTACGAGCAGTACTTC.